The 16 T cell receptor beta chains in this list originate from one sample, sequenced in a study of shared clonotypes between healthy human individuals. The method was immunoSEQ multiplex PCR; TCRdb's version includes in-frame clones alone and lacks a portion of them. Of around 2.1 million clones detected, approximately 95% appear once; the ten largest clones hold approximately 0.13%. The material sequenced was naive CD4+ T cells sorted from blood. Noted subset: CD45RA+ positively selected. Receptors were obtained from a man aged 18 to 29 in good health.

The CDR3 region is CASSLEPGAGANVLTF. In DNA, the CDR3 is TGTGCCAGCAGCTTGGAACCAGGGGCTGGGGCCAACGTCCTGACTTTC. This chain uses TRBV5-6 with TRBJ2-6; D might be TRBD1 (6 bases). The V gene's germline CDR1 is SGHDT and CDR2 YYEEEE. CDR3 length: 16 residues. Trimming left V 0 bases short and J 2 bases short, with 9 bases between.

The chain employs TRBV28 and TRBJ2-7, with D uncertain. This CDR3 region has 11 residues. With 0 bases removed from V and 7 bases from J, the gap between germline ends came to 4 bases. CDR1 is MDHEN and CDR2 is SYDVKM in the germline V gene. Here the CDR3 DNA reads TGTGCCAGCAGTTTATGGCTAGAGCAGTACTTC. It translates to CASSLWLEQYF.

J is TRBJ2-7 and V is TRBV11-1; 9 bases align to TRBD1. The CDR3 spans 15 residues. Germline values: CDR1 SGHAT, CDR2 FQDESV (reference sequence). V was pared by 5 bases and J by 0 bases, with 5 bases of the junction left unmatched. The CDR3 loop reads CASSLGTGSSYEQYF. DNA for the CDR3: TGTGCCAGCAGCCTAGGGACAGGGAGCTCCTACGAGCAGTACTTC.

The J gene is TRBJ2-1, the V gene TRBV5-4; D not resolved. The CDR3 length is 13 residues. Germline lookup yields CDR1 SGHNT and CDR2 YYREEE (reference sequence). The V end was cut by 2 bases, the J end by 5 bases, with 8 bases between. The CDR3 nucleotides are TGTGCCAGCAGCTTTGGACCGCACAATGAGCAGTTCTTC. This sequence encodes CASSFGPHNEQFF.

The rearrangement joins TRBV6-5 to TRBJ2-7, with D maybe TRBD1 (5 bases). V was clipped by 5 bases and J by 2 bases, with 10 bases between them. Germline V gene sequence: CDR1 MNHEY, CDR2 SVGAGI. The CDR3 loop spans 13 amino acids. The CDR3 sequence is CASSPRQPYEQYF. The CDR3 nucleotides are TGTGCCAGCAGTCCACGACAGCCCTACGAGCAGTACTTC.

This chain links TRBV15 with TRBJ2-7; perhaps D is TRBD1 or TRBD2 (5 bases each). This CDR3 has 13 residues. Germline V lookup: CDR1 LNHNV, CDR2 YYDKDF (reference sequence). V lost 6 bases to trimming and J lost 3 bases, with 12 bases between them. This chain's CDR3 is CATSWDGVYEQYF. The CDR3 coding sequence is TGTGCCACCAGTTGGGACGGAGTCTACGAGCAGTACTTC.

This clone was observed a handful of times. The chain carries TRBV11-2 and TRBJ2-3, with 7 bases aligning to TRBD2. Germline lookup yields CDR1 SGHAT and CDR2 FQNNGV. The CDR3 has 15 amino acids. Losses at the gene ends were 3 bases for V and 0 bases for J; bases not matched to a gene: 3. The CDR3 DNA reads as TGTGCCAGCAGCTTCGCGGGAGATAGCACAGATACGCAGTATTTT. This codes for CASSFAGDSTDTQYF.

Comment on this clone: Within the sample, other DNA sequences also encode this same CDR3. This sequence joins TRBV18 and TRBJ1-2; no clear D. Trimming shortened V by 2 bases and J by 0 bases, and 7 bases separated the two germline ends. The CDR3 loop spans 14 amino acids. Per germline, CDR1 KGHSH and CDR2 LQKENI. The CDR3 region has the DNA TGTGCCAGCTCACCAACAACAGCTAACTATGGCTACACCTTC. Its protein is CASSPTTANYGYTF. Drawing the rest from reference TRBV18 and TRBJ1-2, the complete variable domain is NAGVMQNPRHLVRRRGQEARLRCSPMKGHSHVYWYRQLPEEGLKFMVYLQKENIIDESGMPKERFSAEFPKEGPSILRIQQVVRGDSAAYFCASSPTTANYGYTFGSGTRLTVV.

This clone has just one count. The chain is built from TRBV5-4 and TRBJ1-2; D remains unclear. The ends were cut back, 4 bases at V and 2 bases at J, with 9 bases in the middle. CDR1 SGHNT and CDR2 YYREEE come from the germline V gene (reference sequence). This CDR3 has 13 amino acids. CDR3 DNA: TGTGCCAGCAGCCTCCCATTGAACTATGGCTACACCTTC. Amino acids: CASSLPLNYGYTF.

CDR3 sequence: CASRKTSGLINEQFF. DNA for the CDR3: TGTGCCAGCAGGAAGACTAGCGGGTTAATCAATGAGCAGTTCTTC. The V and J genes are TRBV6-6 and TRBJ2-1, with 10 bases fitting TRBD2. The ends lost 6 bases at V and 6 bases at J; junction bases unmatched: 8. The CDR3 has 15 residues. Looked up from germline, CDR1 is MNHNY and CDR2 is SVGAGI (reference sequence).

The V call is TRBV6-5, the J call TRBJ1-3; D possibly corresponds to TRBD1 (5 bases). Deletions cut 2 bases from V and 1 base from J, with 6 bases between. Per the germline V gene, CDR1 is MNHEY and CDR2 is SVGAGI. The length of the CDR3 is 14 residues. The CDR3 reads CASSYQGSGNTIYF. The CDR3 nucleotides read TGTGCCAGCAGTTACCAGGGTTCTGGAAACACCATATATTTT.

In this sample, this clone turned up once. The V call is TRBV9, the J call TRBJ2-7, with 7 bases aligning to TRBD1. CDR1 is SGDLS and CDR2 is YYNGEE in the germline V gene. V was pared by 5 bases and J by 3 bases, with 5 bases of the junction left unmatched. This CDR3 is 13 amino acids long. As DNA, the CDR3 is TGTGCCAGCAGTCGGACAGGAATCTACGAGCAGTACTTC. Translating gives CASSRTGIYEQYF.

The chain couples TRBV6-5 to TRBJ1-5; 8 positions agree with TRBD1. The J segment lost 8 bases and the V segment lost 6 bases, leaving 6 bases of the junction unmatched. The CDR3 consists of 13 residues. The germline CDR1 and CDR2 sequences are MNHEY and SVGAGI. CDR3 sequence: CASSGQGGKPQHF. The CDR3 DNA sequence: TGTGCCAGCAGCGGACAGGGAGGGAAGCCCCAGCATTTT.

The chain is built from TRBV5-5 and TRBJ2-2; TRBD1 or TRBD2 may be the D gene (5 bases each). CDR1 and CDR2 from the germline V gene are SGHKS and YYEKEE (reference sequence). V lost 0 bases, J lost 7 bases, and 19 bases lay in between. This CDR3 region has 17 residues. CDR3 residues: CASSLDLGYGARGELFF. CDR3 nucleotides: TGTGCCAGCAGCTTGGATCTGGGGTACGGGGCACGCGGGGAGCTGTTTTTT.

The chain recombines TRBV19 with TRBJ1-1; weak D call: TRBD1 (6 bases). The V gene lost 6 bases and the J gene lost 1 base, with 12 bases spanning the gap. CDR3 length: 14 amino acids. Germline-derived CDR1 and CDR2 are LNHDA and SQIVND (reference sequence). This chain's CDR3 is CASSPGGPNTEAFF. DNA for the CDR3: TGTGCCAGTAGCCCGGGGGGCCCGAACACTGAAGCTTTCTTT.

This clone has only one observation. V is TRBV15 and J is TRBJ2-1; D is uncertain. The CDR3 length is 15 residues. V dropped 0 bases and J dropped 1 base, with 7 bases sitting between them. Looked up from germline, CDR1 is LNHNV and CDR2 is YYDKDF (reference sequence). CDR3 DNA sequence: TGTGCCACCAGCAGAGAACTTTCTTCCTACAATGAGCAGTTCTTC. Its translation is CATSRELSSYNEQFF.